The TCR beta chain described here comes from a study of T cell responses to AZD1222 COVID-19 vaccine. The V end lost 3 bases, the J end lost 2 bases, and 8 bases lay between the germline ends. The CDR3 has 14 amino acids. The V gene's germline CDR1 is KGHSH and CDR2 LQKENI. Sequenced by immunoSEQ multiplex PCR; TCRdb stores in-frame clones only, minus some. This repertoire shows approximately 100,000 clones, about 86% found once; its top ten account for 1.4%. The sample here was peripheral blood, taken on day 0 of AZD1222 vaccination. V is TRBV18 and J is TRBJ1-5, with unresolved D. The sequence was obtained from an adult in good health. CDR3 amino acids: CASSPGVGNQPQHF. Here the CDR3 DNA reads TGTGCCAGCTCACCCGGGGTCGGCAATCAGCCCCAGCATTTT. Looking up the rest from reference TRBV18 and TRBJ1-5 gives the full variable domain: NAGVMQNPRHLVRRRGQEARLRCSPMKGHSHVYWYRQLPEEGLKFMVYLQKENIIDESGMPKERFSAEFPKEGPSILRIQQVVRGDSAAYFCASSPGVGNQPQHFGDGTRLSIL.